Listed here are 6 T cell receptor beta chains from one sample, sequenced in a study of identical twins. In TCRdb, the 5' RACE reads were re-called with MiXCR into one record per CDR3 protein. The sample carries fewer than 250,000 distinct CDR3 sequences, 6% to 8% recorded once. This sample was also put to use in a study of yellow fever vaccine responses in identical twins.

The material sequenced was CD8+ T cells sorted from blood. The receptors were gathered from a woman between 18 and 30 years old in good health.

The CDR3 bases are TGTGCCAGCAGCCCCTATCCTGGCGAGCAGTACTTC. It codes for CASSPYPGEQYF. V is TRBV7-9 and J is TRBJ2-7, with D unresolved. The CDR3 length is 12 residues. Germline CDR1 and CDR2: SEHNR and FQNEAQ (reference sequence). V lost 5 bases to trimming and J lost 6 bases, with 11 bases between them.

The sample holds many counts of this clonotype. The chain employs TRBV29-1 and TRBJ2-2, with D possibly being TRBD1 (6 bases). This CDR3 comprises 12 residues. V dropped 4 bases and J dropped 6 bases, with 9 bases sitting between them. The germline V gene encodes CDR1 SQVTM and CDR2 ANQGSEA. The CDR3 nucleotides are TGCAGCGTTGTAGGACAGTCCGGGGAGCTGTTTTTT. The encoded protein is CSVVGQSGELFF.

This clonotype was seen more than once but under ten times. The genes are TRBV5-1 and TRBJ1-1; the match to TRBD1 covers 9 bases. This CDR3 region has 13 residues. J gave up 8 bases and V 4 bases, and 6 bases lay outside the gene matches. Germline lookup yields CDR1 SGHRS and CDR2 YFSETQ. Written as DNA, the CDR3 is TGCGCCAGCAGCGCCCGGACAGGGGAGGAAGCTTTCTTT. Its translation is CASSARTGEEAFF.

There are a few counts of this clonotype. The chain employs TRBV4-1 and TRBJ1-3; a weak D match, TRBD1 (5 bases). Trimming left V 3 bases short and J 0 bases short, with 9 bases between. Germline values: CDR1 MGHRA, CDR2 YSYEKL. CDR3 length: 15 amino acids. For the CDR3, the DNA is TGCGCCAGCAGCCAGGGGACCGGCTCTGGAAACACCATATATTTT. It is translated as CASSQGTGSGNTIYF.

This clonotype was seen ten or more times. The J gene is TRBJ1-1, the V gene TRBV5-6; D not certain. CDR3 length: 14 amino acids. Germline V gene data show CDR1 as SGHDT and CDR2 as YYEEEE. V was pared by 4 bases and J by 3 bases, with 13 bases between. The CDR3 is CASSPGSADTEAFF. In nucleotides, the CDR3 is TGTGCCAGCAGCCCGGGGTCTGCGGACACTGAAGCTTTCTTT.

This clonotype has more than one count but fewer than ten. The V gene is TRBV28, the J gene TRBJ2-7; unclear D gene. This CDR3 contains 12 residues. The V and J ends lost 5 bases and 4 bases respectively, with 9 bases between them. In germline, CDR1 is MDHEN, CDR2 SYDVKM. CDR3 sequence: CASSLYKYEQYF. The CDR3, as DNA: TGTGCCAGCAGTCTGTACAAGTACGAGCAGTACTTC.